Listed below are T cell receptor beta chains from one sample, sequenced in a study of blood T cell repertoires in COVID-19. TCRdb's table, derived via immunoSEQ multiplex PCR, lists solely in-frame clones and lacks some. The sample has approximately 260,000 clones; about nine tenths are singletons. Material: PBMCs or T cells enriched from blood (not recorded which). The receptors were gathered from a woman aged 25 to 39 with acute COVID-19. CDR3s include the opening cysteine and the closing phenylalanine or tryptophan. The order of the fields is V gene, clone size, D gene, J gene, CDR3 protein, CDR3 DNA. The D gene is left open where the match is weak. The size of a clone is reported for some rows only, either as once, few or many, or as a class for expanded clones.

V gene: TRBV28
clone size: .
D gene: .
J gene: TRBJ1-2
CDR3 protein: CASSLDGNYGYTF
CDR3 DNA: TGTGCCAGCAGTTTAGACGGGAACTATGGCTACACCTTC

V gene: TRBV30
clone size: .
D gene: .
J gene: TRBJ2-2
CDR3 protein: CAWSVGVGARNTGELFF
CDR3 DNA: TGTGCCTGGAGTGTAGGGGTGGGGGCCCGTAACACCGGGGAGCTGTTTTTT

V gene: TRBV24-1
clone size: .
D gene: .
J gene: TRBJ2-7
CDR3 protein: CATSDQGDTKQYF
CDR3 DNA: TGTGCCACCAGTGACCAAGGGGATACAAAGCAGTACTTC

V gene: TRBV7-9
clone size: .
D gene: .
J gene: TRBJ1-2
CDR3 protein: CASSLSANYGYTF
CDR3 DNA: TGTGCCAGCAGCTTAAGCGCTAACTATGGCTACACCTTC

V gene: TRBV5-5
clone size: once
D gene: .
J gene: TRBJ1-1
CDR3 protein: CASSLGGHLPNTEAFF
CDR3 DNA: TGTGCCAGCAGCTTGGGGGGACACTTACCGAACACTGAAGCTTTCTTT

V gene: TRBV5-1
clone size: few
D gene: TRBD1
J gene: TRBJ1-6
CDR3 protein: CASSSRTGSGSPLHF
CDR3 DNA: TGCGCCAGCAGCTCAAGGACAGGGAGTGGTTCACCCCTCCACTTT

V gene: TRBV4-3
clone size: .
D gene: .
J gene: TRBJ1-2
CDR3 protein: CASSQDPGWDYGYTF
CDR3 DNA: TGCGCCAGCAGCCAAGATCCGGGGTGGGACTATGGCTACACCTTC

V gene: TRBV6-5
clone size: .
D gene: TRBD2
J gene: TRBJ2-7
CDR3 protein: CASSQAGNPSYEQYF
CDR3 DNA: TGTGCCAGCAGCCAAGCGGGGAACCCCTCCTACGAGCAGTACTTC

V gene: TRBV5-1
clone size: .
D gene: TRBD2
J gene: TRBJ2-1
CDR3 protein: CASNPGLAGFNEQFF
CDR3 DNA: TGCGCCAGTAACCCGGGACTAGCGGGATTCAATGAGCAGTTCTTC

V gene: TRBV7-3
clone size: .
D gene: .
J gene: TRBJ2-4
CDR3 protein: CASSSGNIQYF
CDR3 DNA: TGTGCCAGCAGCTCCGGTAACATTCAGTACTTC

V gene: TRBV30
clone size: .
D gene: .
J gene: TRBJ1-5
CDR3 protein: CAWSPRGNQPQHF
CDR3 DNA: TGTGCCTGGAGTCCCAGGGGAAATCAGCCCCAGCATTTT

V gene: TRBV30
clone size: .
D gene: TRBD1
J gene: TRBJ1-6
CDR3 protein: CAWPRQGNYNSPLHF
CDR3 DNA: TGTGCCTGGCCACGACAGGGTAATTATAATTCACCCCTCCACTTT

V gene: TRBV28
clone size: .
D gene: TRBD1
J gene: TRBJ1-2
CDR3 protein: CASSLFGQGYNYGYTF
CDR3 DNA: TGTGCCAGCAGTTTATTCGGACAGGGTTATAACTATGGCTACACCTTC

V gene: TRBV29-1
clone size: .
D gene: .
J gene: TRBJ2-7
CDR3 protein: CSVDGGYEQYF
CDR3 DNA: TGCAGCGTTGATGGGGGGTACGAGCAGTACTTC

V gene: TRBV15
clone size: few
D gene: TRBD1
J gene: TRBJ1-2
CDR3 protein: CATSSPPTGGQISNYGYTF
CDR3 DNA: TGTGCCACCAGCTCCCCCCCGACAGGGGGCCAAATATCTAACTATGGCTACACCTTC

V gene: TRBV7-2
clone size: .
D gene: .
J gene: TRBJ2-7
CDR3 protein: CASSLAGTQEYEQYF
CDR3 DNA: TGTGCCAGCAGCTTAGCAGGGACACAGGAGTACGAGCAGTACTTC

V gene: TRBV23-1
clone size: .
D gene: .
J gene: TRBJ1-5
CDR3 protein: CASSHEQVGNQPQHF
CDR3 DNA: TGCGCCAGCAGTCACGAACAGGTGGGCAATCAGCCCCAGCATTTT

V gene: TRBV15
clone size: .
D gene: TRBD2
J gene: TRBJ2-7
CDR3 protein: CATSRDLGDSGSSYEQYF
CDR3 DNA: TGTGCCACCAGCAGAGATCTGGGGGATAGCGGGTCCTCCTACGAGCAGTACTTC

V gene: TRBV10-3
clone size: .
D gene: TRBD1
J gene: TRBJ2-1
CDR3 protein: CAISQPGQGGDEQFF
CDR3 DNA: TGTGCCATCAGCCAACCGGGACAGGGAGGGGATGAGCAGTTCTTC

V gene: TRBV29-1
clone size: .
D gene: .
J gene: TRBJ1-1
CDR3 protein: CSVVANTEAFF
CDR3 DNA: TGCAGCGTTGTGGCAAACACTGAAGCTTTCTTT

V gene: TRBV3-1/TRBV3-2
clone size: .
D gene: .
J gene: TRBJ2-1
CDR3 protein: CASSQARQGSNEQFF
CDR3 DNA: TGTGCCAGCAGCCAAGCACGGCAGGGGTCCAATGAGCAGTTCTTC

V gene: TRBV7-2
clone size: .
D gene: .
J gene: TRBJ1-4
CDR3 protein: CASSARGGYEKLFF
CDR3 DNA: TGTGCCAGCAGCGCTCGAGGAGGGTATGAAAAACTGTTTTTT

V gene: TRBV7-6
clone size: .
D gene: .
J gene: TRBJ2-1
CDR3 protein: CASSPTRDYNEQFF
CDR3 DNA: TGTGCCAGCAGCCCTACGAGGGATTACAATGAGCAGTTCTTC

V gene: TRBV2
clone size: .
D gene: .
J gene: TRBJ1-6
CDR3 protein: CASSGAQAGLLHF
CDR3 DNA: TGTGCCAGCAGTGGTGCCCAGGCGGGGCTCCTCCACTTT

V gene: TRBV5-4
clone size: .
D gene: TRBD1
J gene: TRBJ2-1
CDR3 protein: CASSHRQGTPLSYNEQFF
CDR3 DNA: TGTGCCAGCAGCCACCGACAGGGTACCCCACTATCCTACAATGAGCAGTTCTTC

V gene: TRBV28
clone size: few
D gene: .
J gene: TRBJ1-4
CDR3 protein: CASGPTEKLFF
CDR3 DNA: TGTGCCAGCGGCCCAACCGAAAAACTGTTTTTT

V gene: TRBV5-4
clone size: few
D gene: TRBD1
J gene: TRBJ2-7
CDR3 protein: CAASPGQGTYEQYF
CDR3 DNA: TGTGCCGCAAGCCCGGGACAGGGAACCTACGAGCAGTACTTC

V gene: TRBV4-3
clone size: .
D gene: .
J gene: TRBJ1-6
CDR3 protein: CASSRTGQNSPLHF
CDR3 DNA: TGCGCCAGCAGCCGGACGGGACAAAATTCACCCCTCCACTTT

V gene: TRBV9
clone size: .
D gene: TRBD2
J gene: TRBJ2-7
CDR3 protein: CASSSGATYEQYF
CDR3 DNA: TGTGCCAGCAGTAGCGGGGCCACCTACGAGCAGTACTTC

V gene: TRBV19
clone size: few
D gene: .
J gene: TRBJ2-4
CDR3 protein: CASSISQTIAKNIQYF
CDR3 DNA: TGTGCCAGTAGTATTTCCCAGACTATAGCCAAAAACATTCAGTACTTC

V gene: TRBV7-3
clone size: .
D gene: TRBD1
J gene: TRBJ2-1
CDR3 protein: CASSSTGVGRDEQFF
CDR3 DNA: TGTGCCAGCAGCTCGACAGGGGTGGGGAGAGATGAGCAGTTCTTC

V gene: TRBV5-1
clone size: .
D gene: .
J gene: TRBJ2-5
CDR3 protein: CASSWGPGGAETQYF
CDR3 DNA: TGCGCCAGCAGCTGGGGGCCGGGGGGCGCGGAGACCCAGTACTTC

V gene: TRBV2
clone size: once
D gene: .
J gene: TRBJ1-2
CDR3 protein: CASSDGADYGYTF
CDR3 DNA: TGTGCCAGCAGTGACGGAGCCGACTATGGCTACACCTTC

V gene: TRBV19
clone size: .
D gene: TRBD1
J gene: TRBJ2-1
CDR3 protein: CASSMPRQGASNEQFF
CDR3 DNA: TGTGCCAGTAGTATGCCAAGACAGGGGGCAAGTAATGAGCAGTTCTTC

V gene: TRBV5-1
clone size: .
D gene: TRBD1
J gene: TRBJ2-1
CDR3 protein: CASSPMTGGGYNEQFF
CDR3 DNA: TGCGCCAGCAGCCCCATGACAGGGGGAGGGTACAATGAGCAGTTCTTC

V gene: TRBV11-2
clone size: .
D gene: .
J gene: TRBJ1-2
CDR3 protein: CASSLDISAGLVAGYTF
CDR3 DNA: TGTGCCAGCAGCTTAGATATATCGGCAGGGTTGGTCGCTGGCTACACCTTC

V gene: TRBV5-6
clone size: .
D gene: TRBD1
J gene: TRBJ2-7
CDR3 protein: CASSLDPRPGGDEQYF
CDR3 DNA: TGTGCCAGCAGCTTGGATCCGCGGCCAGGGGGCGACGAGCAGTACTTC

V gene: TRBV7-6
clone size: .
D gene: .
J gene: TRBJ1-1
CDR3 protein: CASSLGSRGNTEAFF
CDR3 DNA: TGTGCCAGCAGCTTAGGTTCGAGGGGGAATACTGAAGCTTTCTTT

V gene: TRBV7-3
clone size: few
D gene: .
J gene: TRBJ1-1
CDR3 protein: CASSTLQGRAEAFF
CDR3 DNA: TGTGCCAGCAGCACACTACAGGGACGGGCTGAAGCTTTCTTT

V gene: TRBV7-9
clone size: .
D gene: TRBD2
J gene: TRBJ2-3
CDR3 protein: CASSRATSGTDTQYF
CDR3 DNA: TGTGCCAGCAGCCGTGCGACTAGCGGCACAGATACGCAGTATTTT

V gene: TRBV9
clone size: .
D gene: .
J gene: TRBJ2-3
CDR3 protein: CASSVSSTDTQYF
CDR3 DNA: TGTGCCAGCAGCGTCTCTAGCACAGATACGCAGTATTTT

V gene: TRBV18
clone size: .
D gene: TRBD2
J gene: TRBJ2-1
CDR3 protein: CASSQLASGNNEQFF
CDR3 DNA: TGTGCCAGCTCACAACTAGCGAGTGGTAATAATGAGCAGTTCTTC

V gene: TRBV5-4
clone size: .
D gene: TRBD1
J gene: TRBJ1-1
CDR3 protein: CASSKESPGGWNTEAFF
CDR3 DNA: TGTGCCAGCAGCAAAGAGTCCCCAGGGGGCTGGAACACTGAAGCTTTCTTT

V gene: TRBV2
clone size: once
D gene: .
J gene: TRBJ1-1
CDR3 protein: CASSEAPPQGNTEAFF
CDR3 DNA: TGTGCCAGCAGTGAAGCTCCTCCACAGGGAAACACTGAAGCTTTCTTT

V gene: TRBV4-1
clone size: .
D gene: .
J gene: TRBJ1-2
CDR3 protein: CASSQARDFNYGYTF
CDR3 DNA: TGCGCCAGCAGCCAAGCCCGGGATTTTAACTATGGCTACACCTTC

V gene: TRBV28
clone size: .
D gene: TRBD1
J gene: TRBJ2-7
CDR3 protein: CASSPDRANSYEQYF
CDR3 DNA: TGTGCCAGCAGTCCCGACAGGGCGAACTCCTACGAGCAGTACTTC

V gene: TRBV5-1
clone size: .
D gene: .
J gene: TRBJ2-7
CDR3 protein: CASRITGTLYEQYF
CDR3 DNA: TGCGCCAGCAGGATAACCGGGACACTCTACGAGCAGTACTTC

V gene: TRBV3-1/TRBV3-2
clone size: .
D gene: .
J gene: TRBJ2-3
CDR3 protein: CASSQDQATPSTDTQYF
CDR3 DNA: TGTGCCAGCAGCCAAGATCAGGCTACCCCAAGCACAGATACGCAGTATTTT

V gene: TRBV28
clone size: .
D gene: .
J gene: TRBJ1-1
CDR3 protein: CASRGTVNTEAFF
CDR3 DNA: TGTGCCAGCAGGGGCACAGTGAACACTGAAGCTTTCTTT

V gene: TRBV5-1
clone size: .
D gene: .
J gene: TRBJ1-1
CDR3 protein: CASSLEVNRNTEAFF
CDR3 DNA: TGCGCCAGCAGCTTGGAGGTCAACAGGAACACTGAAGCTTTCTTT

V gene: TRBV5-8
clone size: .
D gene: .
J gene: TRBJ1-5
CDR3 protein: CASSVRDSKLGQPQHF
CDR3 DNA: TGTGCCAGCAGCGTCCGGGACTCTAAACTGGGTCAGCCCCAGCATTTT

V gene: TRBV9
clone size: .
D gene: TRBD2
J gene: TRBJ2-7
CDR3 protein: CASTPASGSSYEQYF
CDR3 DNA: TGTGCCAGCACCCCGGCTAGCGGCTCTTCCTACGAGCAGTACTTC

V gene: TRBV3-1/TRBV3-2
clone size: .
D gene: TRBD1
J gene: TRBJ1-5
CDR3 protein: CASSQGTGINQPQHF
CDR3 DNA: TGTGCCAGCAGCCAAGGGACAGGAATCAATCAGCCCCAGCATTTT

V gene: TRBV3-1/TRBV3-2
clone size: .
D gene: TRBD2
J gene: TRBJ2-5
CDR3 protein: CASSPVTSGGALKETQYF
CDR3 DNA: TGTGCCAGCAGCCCCGTGACTAGCGGGGGGGCTCTTAAGGAGACCCAGTACTTC